One sample yielded the 14 T cell receptor beta chains listed below, sequenced in a study of technical replicates of blood from several donors. The assay was immunoSEQ multiplex PCR, and TCRdb's table has in-frame clones only and misses some. The table lists under 75,000 clones, about 86% of them singletons. The sequenced material came from PBMCs. These receptors all come from a human donor in good health. Some clones in this sample may be carry-over from other donors' samples.

The chain employs TRBV27 and TRBJ2-3; D possibly corresponds to TRBD1 (6 bases). This CDR3 is 15 amino acids long. The ends were cut back, 7 bases at V and 3 bases at J, with 17 bases in the middle. Germline V gene data show CDR1 as MNHEY and CDR2 as SMNVEV (reference sequence). The CDR3 sequence is CASTGVGLPTDTQYF. The DNA for the CDR3 is TGTGCCAGCACAGGGGTCGGGCTTCCTACAGATACGCAGTATTTT.

The rearrangement links TRBV2 to TRBJ2-7; D is undetermined. This CDR3 is 15 amino acids long. Trimming stripped 2 bases from V and 3 bases from J, with 14 bases between. Germline-derived CDR1 and CDR2 are SNHLY and FYNNEI. The CDR3: CASSESEASDYEQYF. The CDR3 DNA reads TGTGCCAGCAGTGAAAGTGAGGCTAGTGACTACGAGCAGTACTTC. Filled out from reference TRBV2 and TRBJ2-7, the complete variable domain reads EPEVTQTPSHQVTQMGQEVILRCVPISNHLYFYWYRQILGQKVEFLVSFYNNEISEKSEIFDDQFSVERPDGSNFTLKIRSTKLEDSAMYFCASSESEASDYEQYFGPGTRLTVT.

The CDR3 nucleotides read TGTGCCAGCAGCCCATCCTACCGGGGGGGCCGTAGCCAAGAGACCCAGTACTTC. As protein: CASSPSYRGGRSQETQYF. The chain employs TRBV9 and TRBJ2-5; 8 bases are shared with TRBD2. CDR3 length: 18 amino acids. Germline values: CDR1 SGDLS, CDR2 YYNGEE. The J segment lost 1 base and the V segment lost 4 bases, leaving 15 bases of the junction unmatched.

The genes are TRBV10-3 and TRBJ1-1; the D gene is possibly TRBD1 (5 bases). Between the trimmed V and J ends, which lost 4 bases and 1 base, there was a span of 10 bases. The CDR3 contains 14 residues. Germline loops: CDR1 ENHRY, CDR2 SYGVKD. CDR3 DNA sequence: TGTGCCATCAGTGGGGCAGGGCAGAACACTGAAGCTTTCTTT. It specifies CAISGAGQNTEAFF.

The chain couples TRBV7-9 to TRBJ1-4; the match to TRBD1 covers 9 bases. Germline CDR1 SEHNR, CDR2 FQNEAQ (reference sequence). The CDR3 length is 14 residues. The V gene end was trimmed by 5 bases and the J gene end by 5 bases; junction bases not matched to a gene: 3. CDR3 in DNA: TGTGCCAGCAGCCAGGACAGGGGCAATGAAAAACTGTTTTTT. Translation gives CASSQDRGNEKLFF.

The chain couples TRBV11-1 to TRBJ2-1, with 9 bases identical to TRBD2. With 5 bases clipped from V and 9 bases from J, the junction kept 20 bases outside the gene matches. Germline V gene data show CDR1 as SGHAT and CDR2 as FQDESV (reference sequence). The length of the CDR3 is 18 residues. The DNA of the CDR3 is TGTGCCAGCAGCCCAATAGCGGGAGTGACGGGGCGTCATGGTGAGCAGTTCTTC. It specifies CASSPIAGVTGRHGEQFF.

The rearrangement uses TRBV7-9 and TRBJ1-1; TRBD1 is a possible D gene (5 bases). The CDR3 totals 16 residues. From germline, CDR1 is SEHNR and CDR2 FQNEAQ (reference sequence). V lost 1 base to trimming and J lost 1 base, with 13 bases between them. This CDR3 reads CASSLVTGLGNTEAFF. CDR3 sequence (DNA): TGTGCCAGCAGCTTAGTTACGGGACTGGGGAACACTGAAGCTTTCTTT.

V and J are TRBV6-5 and TRBJ2-7, with TRBD1 as a possible D gene (6 bases). This CDR3 has 14 residues. Germline-derived CDR1 and CDR2 are MNHEY and SVGAGI. The germline V and J ends were trimmed by 3 bases and 2 bases, with 11 bases remaining between them. The CDR3 sequence: CASSYSRTAYEQYF. The DNA of the CDR3 is TGTGCCAGCAGTTATTCTCGGACAGCCTACGAGCAGTACTTC.

The chain recombines TRBV7-9 with TRBJ1-4, with 9 bases lining up with TRBD1. Looked up from germline, CDR1 is SEHNR and CDR2 is FQNEAQ (reference sequence). Trimming cost V 5 bases and J 3 bases; bases outside gene matches: 4. The CDR3 loop spans 15 amino acids. The CDR3 coding sequence is TGTGCCAGCAGCCTAAGACAGGGGGCTAATGAAAAACTGTTTTTT. Translating gives CASSLRQGANEKLFF.

The chain couples TRBV4-2 to TRBJ2-5; TRBD2 matches 10 bases. CDR1 and CDR2 from the germline V gene are LGHNA and YNFKEQ. V gave up 1 base and J gave up 5 bases; unmatched junction bases: 10. This CDR3 contains 17 residues. CDR3 in amino acids: CASSQATSGTGGETQYF. The CDR3 DNA reads as TGTGCCAGCAGCCAAGCTACTAGCGGGACCGGGGGGGAGACCCAGTACTTC.

V and J are TRBV10-3 and TRBJ2-7; TRBD2 matches 9 bases. CDR3 length: 14 residues. V lost 4 bases and J lost 3; bases outside the gene matches: 4. Germline-derived CDR1 and CDR2 are ENHRY and SYGVKD. The CDR3 DNA sequence: TGTGCCATCAGTGGGACTAGCGCCAGCTACGAGCAGTACTTC. It is translated as CAISGTSASYEQYF.

In this sample, this clone turned up a few times. The CDR3 region is CASSQVGRLDGYTF. As DNA, the CDR3 is TGCGCCAGCAGCCAAGTTGGCAGACTGGATGGCTACACCTTC. The gene calls are TRBV4-1 and TRBJ1-2; D remains unclear. Trimming left V 1 base short and J 6 bases short, with 12 bases between. CDR1 and CDR2 from the germline V gene are MGHRA and YSYEKL. This CDR3 region has 14 residues.

The chain employs TRBV7-3 and TRBJ2-7; the D gene is possibly TRBD2 (6 bases). The CDR3 runs to 16 residues. Germline CDR1 SGHTA, CDR2 FQGTGA. V lost 5 bases and J 7 bases, leaving 24 bases between the germline ends. The CDR3 region is CASSPQPTSSPWEQYF. In DNA form, the CDR3 reads TGTGCCAGCAGCCCCCAACCGACTAGTTCCCCGTGGGAGCAGTACTTC.

V usage is TRBV6-6 and J usage is TRBJ1-2, with 8 bases matching TRBD1. Trimming removed 2 bases from V and 4 bases from J; junction bases left unmatched: 6. CDR1 MNHNY and CDR2 SVGAGI come from the germline V gene (reference sequence). This CDR3 is built from 15 residues. CDR3 residues: CASSYQDRVVYGYTF. The DNA for the CDR3 is TGTGCCAGCAGTTACCAGGACAGGGTCGTCTATGGCTACACCTTC.